These T cell receptor beta chains were read from a single sample in a study of blood T cell repertoires in COVID-19. TCRdb keeps only in-frame clones here, not all; method: immunoSEQ multiplex PCR. Of about 56,000 clones in the sample, approximately 92% were seen once. Material: peripheral blood. The receptors originated from an older woman with COVID-19, enrolled during active disease. The CDR3 runs from the conserved cysteine through the conserved F or W. The order of the fields is V gene, D gene, clone size, J gene, CDR3 DNA, CDR3 protein. A D gene is named only where the DNA matches it firmly. The size field is filled for only some rows; it gives once, few, many or a size class.

TRBV10-1	TRBD2	.	TRBJ2-7	TGCGCCAGCAGTGAATCTCCCGGACTAGCAGTTTCCTACGAGCAGTACTTC	CASSESPGLAVSYEQYF
TRBV28	TRBD1	.	TRBJ2-5	TGTGCCAGCAGTTCACTGGGACAGGCCGTAGAGGCCCAGTACTTC	CASSSLGQAVEAQYF
TRBV6-2/TRBV6-3	.	.	TRBJ1-2	TGTGCCAGCAGTTACTCGATGGAGGGGTCCCCCTATGGCTACACCTTC	CASSYSMEGSPYGYTF
TRBV27	.	.	TRBJ2-1	TGTGCCAGCAGTTTATCCCTGACACTTCACTACAATGAGCAGTTCTTC	CASSLSLTLHYNEQFF
TRBV5-6	.	.	TRBJ1-3	TGTGCCAGCAGACCGCGGAGCTCTGGAAACACCATATATTTT	CASRPRSSGNTIYF
TRBV5-1	TRBD2	.	TRBJ2-3	TGCGCCAGCAGTTCTGCCGAGAGCGGGAGGTCGGATACGCAGTATTTT	CASSSAESGRSDTQYF
TRBV7-9	TRBD1	.	TRBJ1-2	TGTGCCAGCAGCTCGGACAGGGTGCGTGGCTACACCTTC	CASSSDRVRGYTF
TRBV12-5	TRBD1	.	TRBJ2-3	TGTGCTAGTGGTTTGGCCGCGACAGGGTTTGATACGCAGTATTTT	CASGLAATGFDTQYF
TRBV12-3/TRBV12-4	.	.	TRBJ1-2	TGTGCCAGCAGAACCGCAGGGGTGGATGGCTACACCTTC	CASRTAGVDGYTF
TRBV6-6	.	.	TRBJ2-5	TGTGCCAGCAGTTACCCAGGAGGGGTTGGAGAGACCCAGTACTTC	CASSYPGGVGETQYF
TRBV28	.	.	TRBJ1-5	TGTGCCAGCAGCCTTGGCGGGAACGGCAATCAGCCCCAGCATTTT	CASSLGGNGNQPQHF
TRBV27	.	.	TRBJ2-7	TGTGCCAGCAGTGGGTCTAGCCGGGGGGAGCAGTACTTC	CASSGSSRGEQYF
TRBV30	.	few	TRBJ1-2	TGTGCCTGGAGTGTAGAGCCCGGCTCCAGGTCCGGGAATGGCTACACCTTC	CAWSVEPGSRSGNGYTF
TRBV4-1	TRBD1	.	TRBJ2-7	TGCGCCAGCAGCCCGGGACAGGGGGCGCCCTACGAGCAGTACTTC	CASSPGQGAPYEQYF
TRBV11-3	TRBD2	.	TRBJ2-7	TGTGCCAGCAGCGCCGTAGCTAGCGGGAGAGTCCTGGGCGAGCAGTACTTC	CASSAVASGRVLGEQYF
TRBV6-6	TRBD2	.	TRBJ2-3	TGTGCCAGCTTCATTAATTACGGGACTAGCTCGGATACGCAGTATTTT	CASFINYGTSSDTQYF
TRBV16	.	.	TRBJ1-2	TGTGCCAGCAGCCATCTGACAGAAGCTAACTATGGCTACACCTTC	CASSHLTEANYGYTF
TRBV6-2/TRBV6-3	.	.	TRBJ1-5	TGTGCCAGCAGTTACTCCCAGAAGCAGGGGCAGCCCCAGCATTTT	CASSYSQKQGQPQHF
TRBV18	.	.	TRBJ1-3	TGTGCCAGCTCACTCGTGGGAACCGACAGCTCTGGAAACACCATATATTTT	CASSLVGTDSSGNTIYF
TRBV28	TRBD2	few	TRBJ2-7	TGTGCCAGCAGCGGGGGGGGACTAGCGGGAGTGGCGGCCAACGAGCAGTACTTC	CASSGGGLAGVAANEQYF
TRBV29-1	TRBD1	.	TRBJ2-7	TGCAGCGTTGAATGGGACAGGGGCTACGAGCAGTACTTC	CSVEWDRGYEQYF
TRBV10-1	.	.	TRBJ2-3	TGCGCCAGCAGTGAGTCGGGGCAGGGAACGCAGTATTTT	CASSESGQGTQYF
TRBV4-3	TRBD1	.	TRBJ2-3	TGCGCCAGCAGCCAAGTGGGTCAGGGGGCTGGAGATACGCAGTATTTT	CASSQVGQGAGDTQYF
TRBV19	.	once	TRBJ1-2	TGTGCCAGTGCAACCGGGGACACTTATGGCTACACCTTC	CASATGDTYGYTF
TRBV5-6	TRBD1	once	TRBJ2-2	TGTGCCAGCAGCCGGACAGGGGAACTGTTTTTT	CASSRTGELFF
TRBV27	TRBD2	.	TRBJ2-3	TGTGCCAGCCGGACTAGCGGCACAAGCACAGATACGCAGTATTTT	CASRTSGTSTDTQYF
TRBV6-5	TRBD2	.	TRBJ2-1	TGTGCCAGCAGCTCATGGGGGGGCTCCTACAATGAGCAGTTCTTC	CASSSWGGSYNEQFF
TRBV13	TRBD1	.	TRBJ1-1	TGTGCCAGCAGCTTAGTGGGACAGGGGAAGGCTTTCTTT	CASSLVGQGKAFF
TRBV28	TRBD1	.	TRBJ2-1	TGTGCCAGCAGTTTTTACGGGAGAGGGACAGGTGAGCAGTTCTTC	CASSFYGRGTGEQFF
TRBV6-2/TRBV6-3	.	.	TRBJ2-1	TGTGCCAGCAGCCCTGGCCCCTACAATGAGCAGTTCTTC	CASSPGPYNEQFF
TRBV6-5	TRBD1	.	TRBJ1-4	TGTGCCAGCGGCGAACAGGGGGCAACTAATGAAAAACTGTTTTTT	CASGEQGATNEKLFF
TRBV9	.	.	TRBJ2-5	TGTGCCAGCAGCGTTGGGACTGCCCAAGAGACCCAGTACTTC	CASSVGTAQETQYF
TRBV6-6	TRBD2	.	TRBJ2-3	TGTGCCAGCAGTCCTATACTAGCGCGGTTTGGAGATACGCAGTATTTT	CASSPILARFGDTQYF
TRBV6-5	TRBD1	.	TRBJ2-1	TGTGCCAGCATGGGACAGGGGTACAATGAGCAGTTCTTC	CASMGQGYNEQFF
TRBV4-3	.	.	TRBJ2-7	TGCGCCAGCAGCCAAGATCAACATTACGAGCAGTACTTC	CASSQDQHYEQYF
TRBV7-2	TRBD1	.	TRBJ1-2	TGTGCCAGCAGCATCTCAGGGGGCCTTCAGCATGGCTACACCTTC	CASSISGGLQHGYTF
TRBV30	.	.	TRBJ2-7	TGTGCCTGGAGGCGGCAGGGCTCCTACGAGCAGTACTTC	CAWRRQGSYEQYF
TRBV4-1	.	.	TRBJ2-1	TGCGCCAGCAGCGACGAGGCTGAGCAGTTCTTC	CASSDEAEQFF
TRBV6-4	.	.	TRBJ2-5	TGTGCCAGCAGTGACCGGGAAGGAGAGACCCAGTACTTC	CASSDREGETQYF
TRBV7-2	.	.	TRBJ2-7	TGTGCCAGCAGCGTCCAGCGGGCCCACTACGAGCAGTACTTC	CASSVQRAHYEQYF
TRBV10-3	TRBD1	.	TRBJ2-2	TGTGCCATCAGTGATTTTTCCCAGGGGGCGCGTACCGGGGAGCTGTTTTTT	CAISDFSQGARTGELFF